This entry lists 3 T cell receptor beta chains sequenced from one sample in a study of cytomegalovirus exposure and HLA in healthy donors. The PCR contained 60 Vbeta and 13 Jbeta primers. Profiling relied on immunoSEQ multiplex PCR, and the TCRdb table lists in-frame clones only, not all of them. Of approximately 91,000 clones listed, around 70% are singletons. Sequencing was done on a sample of PBMCs. These receptor sequences come from a female donor in good health and CMV-seronegative.

V usage is TRBV5-6 and J usage is TRBJ2-6, with 7 bases matching TRBD1. The CDR3 runs to 17 residues. Germline V CDR1 and CDR2: SGHDT, YYEEEE. V lost 5 bases, J lost 0 bases, and 8 bases stayed unmatched. In DNA form, the CDR3 reads TGTGCCAGCAGTTTCCGGGGACAGTCCTCTGGGGCCAACGTCCTGACTTTC. It encodes CASSFRGQSSGANVLTF.

This rearrangement joins TRBV14 to TRBJ2-7, with TRBD2 identical over 8 bases. Trimming removed 4 bases from V and 6 bases from J; junction bases left unmatched: 14. CDR3 length: 16 amino acids. CDR1 is SGHDN, CDR2 FVKESK, per germline. The CDR3 sequence is CASSRDPIGAGGEQYF. In DNA, the CDR3 is TGTGCCAGCAGCCGGGACCCGATAGGGGCGGGGGGCGAGCAGTACTTC.

This clone was found a few times. This sequence joins TRBV10-3 and TRBJ2-7; weak D call: TRBD1 (6 bases). This CDR3 region has 12 residues. Germline V lookup: CDR1 ENHRY, CDR2 SYGVKD. V was trimmed by 4 bases and J by 5 bases, leaving 9 bases between them. The DNA of the CDR3 is TGTGCCATCAGTGGCAGGGGTGACGAGCAGTACTTC. Protein: CAISGRGDEQYF.